Listed below are T cell receptor beta chains from one sample, sequenced in a study of blood T cell repertoires in COVID-19. Some clones are missing from TCRdb's copy, which holds only in-frame ones; the method was immunoSEQ multiplex PCR. The table lists 200,000 to 300,000 clones, 84% of them singletons. Sequenced: peripheral blood. All receptors derive from a man aged 40-55 years who had recovered from COVID-19. The CDR3 runs from the conserved cysteine through the conserved F or W.

j_gene,v_gene,CDR3aa
TRBJ2-7,TRBV5-6,CASSFGGRAYEQYF
TRBJ2-6,TRBV6-5,CASSPQGSGANVLTF
TRBJ2-7,TRBV5-1,CASSPGAGQGYF
TRBJ1-2,TRBV2,CASSETDGGYTF
TRBJ1-4,TRBV10-3,CAISEAGPNEKLFF
TRBJ1-5,TRBV19,CASSDRGDNQPQHF
TRBJ2-5,TRBV9,CASSVIAGAQGTQYF
TRBJ1-2,TRBV6-2/TRBV6-3,CASSYGASAYGYTF
TRBJ1-1,TRBV4-3,CASSQGGPGLKTEAFF
TRBJ2-1,TRBV12-5,CASGYFLEASGSRDEQFF
TRBJ2-5,TRBV12-3/TRBV12-4,CASSFQGPETQYF
TRBJ2-7,TRBV7-2,CASSSPGQYEQYF
TRBJ2-7,TRBV16,CASSLLSGSLGEQYF
TRBJ2-3,TRBV7-6,CASSFDSRRADTQYF
TRBJ1-2,TRBV3-1/TRBV3-2,CASSPGFNYGYTF
TRBJ1-1,TRBV13,CASSRVGDTEAFF
TRBJ2-7,TRBV6-4,CASRTLSGRAALYEQYF
TRBJ1-1,TRBV30,CAWSSYPGNTEAFF
TRBJ2-3,TRBV3-1/TRBV3-2,CASTPGRGHTDTQYF
TRBJ2-3,TRBV6-5,CASSFRHLPDTQYF
TRBJ1-1,TRBV4-3,CASSQEMRGGNTEAFF
TRBJ1-2,TRBV5-6,CASSFEDRDPGYTF
TRBJ1-2,TRBV6-5,CATTPGPRNGYTF
TRBJ2-2,TRBV4-1,CASSHADRGIGTGELFF
TRBJ2-4,TRBV5-1,CASSTDRGGQNIQYF
TRBJ2-3,TRBV11-2,CASSSSGGGTDTQYF
TRBJ2-7,TRBV10-3,CAIRGTGINEQYF
TRBJ2-3,TRBV11-2,CASSTGLAGDADTQYF
TRBJ2-7,TRBV18,CASSPNGQAYEQYF